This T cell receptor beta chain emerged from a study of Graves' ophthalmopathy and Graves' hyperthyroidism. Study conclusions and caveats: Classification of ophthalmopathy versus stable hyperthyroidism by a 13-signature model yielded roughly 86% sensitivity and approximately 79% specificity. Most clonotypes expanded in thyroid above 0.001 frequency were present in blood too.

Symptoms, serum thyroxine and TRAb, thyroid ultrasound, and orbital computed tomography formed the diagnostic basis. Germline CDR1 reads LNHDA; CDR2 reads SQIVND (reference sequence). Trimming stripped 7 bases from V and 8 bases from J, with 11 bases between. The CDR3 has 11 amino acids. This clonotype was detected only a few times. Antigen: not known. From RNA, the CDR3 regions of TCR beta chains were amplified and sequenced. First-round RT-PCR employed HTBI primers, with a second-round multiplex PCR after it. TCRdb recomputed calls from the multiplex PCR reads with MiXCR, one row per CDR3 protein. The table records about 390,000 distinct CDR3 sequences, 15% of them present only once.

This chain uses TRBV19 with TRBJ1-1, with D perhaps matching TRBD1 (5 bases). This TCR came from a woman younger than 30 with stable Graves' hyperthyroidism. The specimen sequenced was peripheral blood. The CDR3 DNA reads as TGTGCCAGTACCCGGGGGATCGAAGCTTTCTTT. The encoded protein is CASTRGIEAFF.